Sequencing of this T cell receptor (beta chain) was carried out in a study of T cell responses to AZD1222 COVID-19 vaccine. Regarding the study as a whole: Clonal diversity was possibly underestimated; the donors were predominantly white British and more often female. Vaccine-associated CD4 TCRs spanned spike, dominant at 160-218 and 743-854.

The table came from immunoSEQ multiplex PCR; TCRdb's copy has only in-frame clones and leaves some out. The profile shows approximately 170,000 clones, around 93% of them singletons. Remarks on this clone: The antigen is unknown.

This CDR3 is 14 amino acids long. The V gene's germline CDR1 is ENHRY and CDR2 SYGVKD. V lost 6 bases and J lost 3; bases outside the gene matches: 4. This receptor was identified in an adult in good health. Sequencing was performed on peripheral blood, taken on day 0 of AZD1222 vaccination. This chain uses TRBV10-3 with TRBJ2-7; 11 bases agree with TRBD2. The CDR3 loop is CAIRGGTSGYEQYF. The CDR3 DNA follows: TGTGCCATCAGGGGGGGGACTAGCGGCTACGAGCAGTACTTC.